The T cell receptor beta chain under discussion was sequenced for a study of T cell responses to AZD1222 COVID-19 vaccine. Per the germline V gene, CDR1 is KGHSH and CDR2 is LQKENI. This CDR3 contains 16 residues. Trimming shortened V by 5 bases and J by 4 bases, and 18 bases separated the two germline ends. Second doses were pooled across both intervals (about 4 or about 12 weeks). Using immunoSEQ multiplex PCR, the repertoire was profiled, and TCRdb retains in-frame clones only, with some absent. The data contain around 80,000 clones, 91% of them singletons. Study-wide results and caveats: Spike-specific TCR repertoires showed rising breadth and depth after two AZD1222 doses. Reportedly, close to half of spike-specific TCRs are directed against unmutated variant regions.

On this clone: The antigen is undetermined.

The TCR comes from an adult who received the AZD1222 COVID-19 vaccine. The source material was peripheral blood, sampled 28 days after the second AZD1222 dose. The genes are TRBV18 and TRBJ1-3; the D gene is possibly TRBD1 (5 bases). This CDR3 is CASSWDRGRLGNTIYF. In DNA form, the CDR3 reads TGTGCCAGCTCATGGGACCGGGGTAGACTCGGAAACACCATATATTTT.